One and the same sample provided the 23 T cell receptor beta chains below, sequenced in a study of T cells in localized non-small cell lung cancer. The method was immunoSEQ multiplex PCR; TCRdb's version includes in-frame clones alone and lacks a portion of them. The repertoire has tens of thousands of clones, 70% to 90% of them found once; the top ten carry 15% to 20%. The sample in question was PBMCs, obtained before any cancer treatment. These receptors all stem from a woman aged 40-69 years with stage II squamous cell lung carcinoma.

The rearrangement uses TRBV10-3 and TRBJ2-7; D unclear. The V gene lost 8 bases and the J gene lost 0 bases, with 11 bases spanning the gap. CDR3 size: 13 residues. Looked up from germline, CDR1 is ENHRY and CDR2 is SYGVKD. As DNA, the CDR3 is TGTGCCATCCTGGACGGCAGCTCCTACGAGCAGTACTTC. Translated, it gives CAILDGSSYEQYF.

The chain couples TRBV27 to TRBJ1-2; no clear D. Germline V lookup: CDR1 MNHEY, CDR2 SMNVEV (reference sequence). Trimming removed 0 bases from V and 2 bases from J, with 7 bases in between. The CDR3 consists of 14 residues. CDR3 sequence reads: CASSLSYGNYGYTF. As DNA, the CDR3 is TGTGCCAGCAGTTTATCTTATGGAAACTATGGCTACACCTTC.

The gene calls are TRBV7-8 and TRBJ2-7, with TRBD1 matching over 7 bases. The CDR3 runs 14 residues. Germline trimming cut 0 bases from V and 2 bases from J; bases unmatched to any gene: 1. The germline gives CDR1 SGHVS, CDR2 FQNEAQ. The CDR3 is CASSLATGTYEQYF. CDR3 nucleotides: TGTGCCAGCAGCTTAGCGACAGGGACCTACGAGCAGTACTTC.

The chain couples TRBV11-2 to TRBJ2-7; perhaps TRBD2 as D (5 bases). Germline V gene sequence: CDR1 SGHAT, CDR2 FQNNGV. There are 18 residues in the CDR3. The V end was cut by 4 bases, the J end by 0 bases, with 22 bases between. CDR3 region: CASSSLPRRFGNSYEQYF. CDR3 nucleotides: TGTGCCAGCAGCTCCCTCCCTCGTAGGTTCGGGAACTCCTACGAGCAGTACTTC. The full variable domain, rest sourced from reference TRBV11-2 and TRBJ2-7, is EAGVAQSPRYKIIEKRQSVAFWCNPISGHATLYWYQQILGQGPKLLIQFQNNGVVDDSQLPKDRFSAERLKGVDSTLKIQPAKLEDSAVYLCASSSLPRRFGNSYEQYFGPGTRLTVT.

Only a few counts were recorded for this clone. The CDR3 region has the DNA TGTGCCAGCAGCAGGGGGGGACACTCCTTCTCCTACGAGCAGTACTTC. Its translation is CASSRGGHSFSYEQYF. The chain employs TRBV28 and TRBJ2-7, with D perhaps matching TRBD1 or TRBD2 (7 bases each). Trimming took 6 bases from V and 0 from J, leaving 18 bases between them. The CDR3 runs 16 residues. From germline, CDR1 is MDHEN and CDR2 SYDVKM.

V and J are TRBV10-3 and TRBJ2-5; 10 nucleotides match TRBD1. J was trimmed by 6 bases and V by 3 bases; bases with no gene match: 4. The CDR3 length is 14 residues. Germline-derived CDR1 and CDR2 are ENHRY and SYGVKD. The chain's CDR3 is CAISERDRGKTQYF. The CDR3 nucleotides are TGTGCCATCAGTGAACGGGACAGGGGAAAGACCCAGTACTTC.

This clone was observed once. The chain has TRBV7-2 and TRBJ2-7; perhaps TRBD2 as D (6 bases). Germline values: CDR1 SGHTA, CDR2 FQGNSA. The V end lost 1 base, the J end lost 3 bases, and 16 bases lay between the germline ends. The CDR3 sequence is 16 residues long. This chain's CDR3 is CASSLGRDSRVYEQYF. CDR3 coding DNA: TGTGCCAGCAGCTTAGGCCGGGACTCGAGGGTCTACGAGCAGTACTTC.

V is TRBV5-1 and J is TRBJ2-5; TRBD2 might be the D (5 bases). The ends were cut back, 4 bases at V and 6 bases at J, with 13 bases in the middle. The CDR3 contains 13 residues. Germline V CDR1 and CDR2: SGHRS, YFSETQ. CDR3 sequence reads: CASSAGLKQTQYF. CDR3 nucleotides: TGCGCCAGCAGCGCGGGTCTAAAGCAGACCCAGTACTTC.

This clone was seen more than once but under ten times. V usage is TRBV7-2 and J usage is TRBJ1-1; D might be TRBD1 (5 bases). This CDR3 comprises 13 residues. Germline loops: CDR1 SGHTA, CDR2 FQGNSA. Trimming took 5 bases from V and 10 from J, leaving 17 bases between them. In nucleotides, the CDR3 is TGTGCCAGCAGCGAAGAGGGGAGGACCCGAGCTTTCTTT. Amino acid sequence: CASSEEGRTRAFF. Using reference TRBV7-2 and TRBJ1-1 for the parts outside the CDR3, the full variable domain is GAGVSQSPSNKVTEKGKDVELRCDPISGHTALYWYRQSLGQGLEFLIYFQGNSAPDKSGLPSDRFSAERTGGSVSTLTIQRTQQEDSAVYLCASSEEGRTRAFFGQGTRLTVV.

This chain connects TRBV11-2 to TRBJ2-6, with D hard to call. This CDR3 region has 15 residues. V lost 1 base and J 2 bases, leaving 6 bases between the germline ends. Germline CDR1 is SGHAT and CDR2 is FQNNGV. Here the CDR3 reads CASSLGGPGANVLTF. As DNA, the CDR3 is TGTGCCAGCAGCTTAGGAGGCCCTGGGGCCAACGTCCTGACTTTC.

This clone is a singleton in its sample. The chain joins TRBV5-4 to TRBJ2-7, with a weak D call TRBD1 (5 bases). Germline V gene sequence: CDR1 SGHNT, CDR2 YYREEE (reference sequence). The V and J ends lost 4 bases and 2 bases respectively, with 10 bases between them. CDR3 length: 13 residues. As DNA, the CDR3 is TGTGCCAGCAGCCAGGACACGGCCTACGAGCAGTACTTC. Its protein product is CASSQDTAYEQYF. Based on the CDR3 plus reference TRBV5-4 and TRBJ2-7, the full variable domain is ETGVTQSPTHLIKTRGQQVTLRCSSQSGHNTVSWYQQALGQGPQFIFQYYREEENGRGNFPPRFSGLQFPNYSSELNVNALELDDSALYLCASSQDTAYEQYFGPGTRLTVT.

The rearrangement links TRBV11-3 to TRBJ2-6; 7 bases map to TRBD2. From germline, CDR1 is SGHNT and CDR2 YENEEA. This CDR3 comprises 17 residues. The V gene end was trimmed by 3 bases and the J gene end by 3 bases; junction bases not matched to a gene: 8. The CDR3 nucleotides read TGTGCCAGCAGCTTTCGGGGAGGGGTCTTTGGGGCCAACGTCCTGACTTTC. As protein: CASSFRGGVFGANVLTF.

The rearrangement links TRBV7-8 to TRBJ2-3; 8 bases agree with TRBD1. V gave up 5 bases and J gave up 0 bases; unmatched junction bases: 13. This CDR3 comprises 18 residues. CDR1 is SGHVS and CDR2 is FQNEAQ in the germline V gene. For the CDR3, the DNA is TGTGCCAGCAGCCATGACAGGGGTTCCTATCGGAGCACAGATACGCAGTATTTT. It translates to CASSHDRGSYRSTDTQYF.

This rearrangement joins TRBV18 to TRBJ1-5; 9 bases line up with TRBD1. CDR3 length equals 14 residues. In germline, CDR1 is KGHSH, CDR2 LQKENI. The trim removed 2 bases at V and 10 bases at J, leaving 6 bases unmatched. CDR3 sequence (DNA): TGTGCCAGCTCACCAAGGGACAGGGTGATCCCCCAGCATTTT. This encodes CASSPRDRVIPQHF.

The chain uses TRBV5-4 and TRBJ2-3; the match to TRBD2 covers 8 bases. The CDR3 is 14 amino acids. V was pared by 2 bases and J by 3 bases, with 2 bases of the junction left unmatched. CDR1 is SGHNT, CDR2 YYREEE, per germline (reference sequence). CDR3 coding DNA: TGTGCCAGCAGCTTACAGCGGGAGACAGATACGCAGTATTTT. It translates to CASSLQRETDTQYF.

This chain links TRBV18 with TRBJ1-2, with 9 bases fitting TRBD1. Trimming took 3 bases from V and 7 from J; bases not matched to a gene: 15. The CDR3 runs to 17 residues. CDR1 and CDR2 (germline): KGHSH, LQKENI. CDR3: CASSPGGPGQGAGGYTF. CDR3 DNA: TGTGCCAGCTCACCGGGAGGACCGGGACAGGGTGCTGGTGGCTACACCTTC.

The chain carries TRBV19 and TRBJ1-2; D is undetermined. Germline V gives CDR1 LNHDA, CDR2 SQIVND (reference sequence). Trimming shortened V by 5 bases and J by 4 bases, and 8 bases separated the two germline ends. The CDR3 is 12 residues long. The chain's CDR3 is CASSLVGYGYTF. The CDR3 DNA is TGTGCCAGTAGTCTGGTCGGCTATGGCTACACCTTC.

This clone was detected only once. This rearrangement joins TRBV27 to TRBJ2-2, with D hard to call. Per the germline V gene, CDR1 is MNHEY and CDR2 is SMNVEV (reference sequence). The V and J ends lost 4 bases and 1 base respectively, with 13 bases between them. CDR3 length: 16 amino acids. CDR3 residues: CASSSLSKGNTGELFF. CDR3 in DNA: TGTGCCAGCAGTTCCCTCTCTAAGGGGAACACCGGGGAGCTGTTTTTT.

This clone was detected only a few times. CDR3 residues: CSARDRTEAFF. CDR3 coding DNA: TGCAGTGCTAGAGATCGGACAGAAGCTTTCTTT. This rearrangement joins TRBV20-1 to TRBJ1-1, with TRBD1 as a possible D gene (5 bases). The V gene lost 0 bases and the J gene lost 8 bases, with 7 bases spanning the gap. The CDR3 length is 11 residues. In germline, CDR1 is DFQATT, CDR2 SNEGSKA (reference sequence).

The rearrangement joins TRBV7-6 to TRBJ2-1, with D perhaps being TRBD1 or TRBD2 (5 bases each). This CDR3 has 13 amino acids. Between the trimmed V and J ends, which lost 5 bases and 9 bases, there was a span of 14 bases. CDR1 and CDR2 from the germline V gene are SGHVS and FNYEAQ. DNA of the CDR3: TGTGCCAGCAGCGCCATTACTAGGGGTGAGCAGTTCTTC. It translates to CASSAITRGEQFF.

The rearrangement uses TRBV4-1 and TRBJ2-7; 10 positions match TRBD1. This CDR3 spans 14 amino acids. V was clipped by 2 bases and J by 4 bases; unmatched bases: 2. CDR1 and CDR2 from the germline V gene are MGHRA and YSYEKL. CDR3 sequence: CASSQRQGAYEQYF. The CDR3 bases are TGCGCCAGCAGCCAAAGACAGGGGGCGTACGAGCAGTACTTC.

The chain links TRBV15 to TRBJ2-7; no firm D call. This CDR3 has 14 amino acids. The germline CDR1 and CDR2 sequences are LNHNV and YYDKDF (reference sequence). The V end was cut by 1 base, the J end by 3 bases, with 10 bases between. CDR3 coding DNA: TGTGCCACCAGCAGAGGCCGAAGGGACTACGAGCAGTACTTC. Residues: CATSRGRRDYEQYF.

This clone was observed a few times. The J gene is TRBJ2-7, the V gene TRBV30, with 8 nucleotides matching TRBD2. V gave up 4 bases and J gave up 6 bases; unmatched junction bases: 11. Germline CDR1 reads GTSNPN; CDR2 reads SVGIG (reference sequence). The CDR3 sequence is 14 residues long. In nucleotides, the CDR3 is TGTGCCTGGAAACGGGGGGGGGAAGCCTCCGAGCAGTACTTC. It codes for CAWKRGGEASEQYF.